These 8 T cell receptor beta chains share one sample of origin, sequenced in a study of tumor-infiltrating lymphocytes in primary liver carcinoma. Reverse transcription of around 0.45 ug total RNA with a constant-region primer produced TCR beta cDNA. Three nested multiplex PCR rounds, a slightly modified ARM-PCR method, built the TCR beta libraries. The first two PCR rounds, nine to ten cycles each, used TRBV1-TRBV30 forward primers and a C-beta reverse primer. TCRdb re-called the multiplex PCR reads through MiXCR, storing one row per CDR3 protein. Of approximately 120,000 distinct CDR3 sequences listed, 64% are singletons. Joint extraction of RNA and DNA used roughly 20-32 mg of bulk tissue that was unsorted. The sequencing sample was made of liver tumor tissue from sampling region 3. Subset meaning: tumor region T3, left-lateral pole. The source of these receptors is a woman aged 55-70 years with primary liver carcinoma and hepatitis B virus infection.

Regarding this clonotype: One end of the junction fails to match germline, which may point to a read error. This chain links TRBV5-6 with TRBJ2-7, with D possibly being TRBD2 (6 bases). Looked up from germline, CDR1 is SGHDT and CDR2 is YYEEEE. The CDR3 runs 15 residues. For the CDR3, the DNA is TGTGCCTGCAGCTTGGTGATGGGGGGAAGCTACGAGCAGTACTTC. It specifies CACSLVMGGSYEQYF.

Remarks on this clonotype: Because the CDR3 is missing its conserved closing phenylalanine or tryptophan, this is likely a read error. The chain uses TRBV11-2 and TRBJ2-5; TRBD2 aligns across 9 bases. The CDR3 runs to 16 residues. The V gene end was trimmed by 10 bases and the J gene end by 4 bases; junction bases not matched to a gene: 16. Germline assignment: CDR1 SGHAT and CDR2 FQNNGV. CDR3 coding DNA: TGTGCCAACAACTACTCCCGTGGTAGCGGGAGAGAGACCCAGTACCTC. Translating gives CANNYSRGSGRETQYL.

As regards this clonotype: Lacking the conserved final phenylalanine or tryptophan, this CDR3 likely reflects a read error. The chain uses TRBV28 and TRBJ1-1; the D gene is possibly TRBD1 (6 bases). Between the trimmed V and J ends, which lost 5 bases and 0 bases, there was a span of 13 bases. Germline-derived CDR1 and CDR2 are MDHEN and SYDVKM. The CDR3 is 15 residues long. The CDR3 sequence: CASSRQELMNTEAFL. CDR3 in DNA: TGTGCCAGCAGTAGACAGGAACTCATGAACACTGAAGCTTTCCTT.

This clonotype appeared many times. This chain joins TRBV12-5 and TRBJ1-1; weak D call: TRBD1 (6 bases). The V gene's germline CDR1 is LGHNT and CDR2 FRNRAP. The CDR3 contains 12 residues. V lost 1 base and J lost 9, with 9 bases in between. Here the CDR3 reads CASGLEGVKAFF. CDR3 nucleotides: TGTGCTAGTGGTTTGGAGGGGGTGAAAGCTTTCTTT.

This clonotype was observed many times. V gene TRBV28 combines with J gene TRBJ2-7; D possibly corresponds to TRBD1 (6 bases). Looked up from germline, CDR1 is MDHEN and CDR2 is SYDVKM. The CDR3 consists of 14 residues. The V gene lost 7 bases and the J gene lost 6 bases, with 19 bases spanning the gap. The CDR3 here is CASISREGGSEQYF. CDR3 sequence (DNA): TGTGCCAGCATCTCAAGGGAAGGGGGTAGCGAGCAGTACTTC.

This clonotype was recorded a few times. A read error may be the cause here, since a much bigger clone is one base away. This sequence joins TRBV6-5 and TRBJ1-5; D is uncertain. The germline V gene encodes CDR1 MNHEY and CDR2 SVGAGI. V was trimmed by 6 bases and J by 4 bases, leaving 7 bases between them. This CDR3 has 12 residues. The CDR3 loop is CASSDGNQPQHF. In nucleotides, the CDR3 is TGTGCCAGCAGCGATGGTAATCAGCCCCAGCATTTT.

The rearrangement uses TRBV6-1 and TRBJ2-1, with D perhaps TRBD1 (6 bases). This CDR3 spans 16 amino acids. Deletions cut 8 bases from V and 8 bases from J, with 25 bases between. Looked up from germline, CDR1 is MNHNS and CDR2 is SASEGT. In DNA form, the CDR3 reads TGTGCCAGCCTCACCTCACCGGACAGACATTGGGATGAGCAGTTCTTC. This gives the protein CASLTSPDRHWDEQFF.

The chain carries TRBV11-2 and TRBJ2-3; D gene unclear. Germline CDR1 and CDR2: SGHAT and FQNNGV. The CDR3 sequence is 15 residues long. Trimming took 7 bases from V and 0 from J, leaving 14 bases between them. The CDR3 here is CASNFGWTSTDTQYF. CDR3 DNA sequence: TGTGCCAGCAACTTCGGGTGGACCAGCACAGATACGCAGTATTTT. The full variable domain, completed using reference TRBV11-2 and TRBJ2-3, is EAGVAQSPRYKIIEKRQSVAFWCNPISGHATLYWYQQILGQGPKLLIQFQNNGVVDDSQLPKDRFSAERLKGVDSTLKIQPAKLEDSAVYLCASNFGWTSTDTQYFGPGTRLTVL.